One sample yielded the 19 T cell receptor beta chains listed below, sequenced in a study of T cell changes during pregnancy in multiple sclerosis. TCRdb keeps only in-frame clones here, not all; method: immunoSEQ multiplex PCR. This sample has under 45,000 clones, with about 85% found just once. This sample comprised CD4+ T cells from peripheral blood mononuclear cells, obtained in the second trimester of pregnancy. Receptor source: a female donor with multiple sclerosis, enrolled in a pregnancy study.

This chain links TRBV6-1 with TRBJ2-1, with a possible D match to TRBD1 (6 bases). The CDR3 has 16 amino acids. Germline assignment: CDR1 MNHNS and CDR2 SASEGT. Trimming left V 3 bases short and J 2 bases short, with 14 bases between. The CDR3 loop is CASSDWGHITYNEQFF. In DNA form, the CDR3 reads TGTGCCAGCAGTGACTGGGGACACATTACCTACAATGAGCAGTTCTTC.

The chain uses TRBV29-1 and TRBJ2-2, with TRBD1 matching 7 bases. After removal of 0 bases from V and 6 bases from J, the junction contained 7 bases not matched to a gene. There are 15 residues in the CDR3. CDR1 is SQVTM, CDR2 ANQGSEA, per germline. For the CDR3, the DNA is TGCAGCGTTGAAGATCGACAGGGCGGACCCGGGGAGCTGTTTTTT. Translating gives CSVEDRQGGPGELFF.

Worth noting for this clone: This CDR3 is also generated by other DNA sequences in the sample. The chain combines TRBV7-9 with TRBJ2-5, with 11 bases fitting TRBD2. With 6 bases clipped from V and 3 bases from J, the junction kept 3 bases outside the gene matches. The germline CDR1 and CDR2 sequences are SEHNR and FQNEAQ (reference sequence). The CDR3 has 14 amino acids. The CDR3 loop is CASSLLAGEETQYF. Here the CDR3 DNA reads TGTGCCAGCAGTTTACTAGCGGGAGAAGAGACCCAGTACTTC.

The chain uses TRBV21-1 and TRBJ2-7; TRBD2 reflects the table's D call only, with no check against the DNA. TRBV21-1 corresponds to a pseudogene. The CDR3 extends over 12 amino acids. The CDR3 is CNVLRETYEQYF. In DNA form, the CDR3 reads TGTAATGTTCTGCGGGAGACCTACGAGCAGTACTTC.

This chain connects TRBV5-4 to TRBJ1-2; tentative D call: TRBD1 (5 bases). The CDR3 loop spans 15 amino acids. Germline V gives CDR1 SGHNT, CDR2 YYREEE (reference sequence). With 2 bases removed from V and 2 bases from J, the gap between germline ends came to 13 bases. The CDR3 DNA follows: TGTGCCAGCAGCTTAGAACAGGCGACAAACTATGGCTACACCTTC. Its translation is CASSLEQATNYGYTF.

The rearrangement joins TRBV2 to TRBJ1-5; D is unresolved. Deletions cut 1 base from V and 6 bases from J, with 7 bases between. Germline lookup yields CDR1 SNHLY and CDR2 FYNNEI. CDR3 length: 13 amino acids. Here the CDR3 DNA reads TGTGCCAGCAGTGAAGGGCCCTTTCAGCCCCAGCATTTT. It codes for CASSEGPFQPQHF.

This clone was seen just once. This chain connects TRBV6-1 to TRBJ1-5, with D uncertain. Germline V gene data show CDR1 as MNHNS and CDR2 as SASEGT. The length of the CDR3 is 12 residues. Trimming removed 4 bases at V and 6 bases at J, with 7 bases between. CDR3 nucleotide sequence: TGTGCCAGCAGTGGTCAGATTCAGCCCCAGCATTTT. Amino acid sequence: CASSGQIQPQHF.

This chain joins TRBV27 and TRBJ2-5; D gene unclear. This CDR3 is 11 amino acids long. Germline V gives CDR1 MNHEY, CDR2 SMNVEV (reference sequence). V lost 6 bases to trimming and J lost 12 bases, with 14 bases between them. For the CDR3, the DNA is TGTGCCAGCAGCCTTTACGGTTCTGAGTACTTC. Amino acid sequence: CASSLYGSEYF.

This clone has a single count. The chain recombines TRBV29-1 with TRBJ2-7; 11 bases line up with TRBD2. Germline V gene lookup returns CDR1 SQVTM and CDR2 ANQGSEA. The CDR3 consists of 14 residues. V was pared by 5 bases and J by 6 bases, with 9 bases of the junction left unmatched. CDR3 in amino acids: CSVSLAGGSSEQYF. The CDR3, as DNA: TGCAGCGTTTCTTTAGCGGGAGGGTCGAGCGAGCAGTACTTC.

The chain combines TRBV9 with TRBJ2-3; 7 bases line up with TRBD1. The CDR3 is made up of 16 amino acids. CDR1 and CDR2 (germline): SGDLS, YYNGEE. The V segment lost 3 bases and the J segment 3 bases; nucleotides outside the gene matches: 10. CDR3 sequence: CASSATGQVGTDTQYF. In DNA form, the CDR3 reads TGTGCCAGCAGCGCCACAGGACAGGTCGGAACAGATACGCAGTATTTT.

The V gene is TRBV27, the J gene TRBJ1-5, with TRBD1 identical over 9 bases. This CDR3 has 16 amino acids. The ends lost 2 bases at V and 4 bases at J; junction bases unmatched: 6. Per the germline V gene, CDR1 is MNHEY and CDR2 is SMNVEV (reference sequence). CDR3 sequence (DNA): TGTGCCAGCAGTTTAAAGCCGGGACAGGGAAATCAGCCCCAGCATTTT. It specifies CASSLKPGQGNQPQHF.

The CDR3 DNA is TGTGCCTGGAGTACTGGGGAGGGTGGAAACACCATATATTTT. The encoded protein is CAWSTGEGGNTIYF. The chain has TRBV30 and TRBJ1-3; D unresolved. The V gene lost 2 bases and the J gene lost 3 bases, with 11 bases spanning the gap. The CDR3 length is 14 residues. Germline CDR1 and CDR2: GTSNPN and SVGIG (reference sequence).

The chain couples TRBV18 to TRBJ2-1, with 8 nucleotides matching TRBD1. With V trimmed by 2 bases and J by 13 bases, 4 bases remained unmatched. This CDR3 is 12 amino acids long. The V gene's germline CDR1 is KGHSH and CDR2 LQKENI. This chain's CDR3 is CASSPMDRDQFF. For the CDR3, the DNA is TGTGCCAGCTCACCAATGGACAGGGACCAGTTCTTC.

The CDR3 DNA sequence: TGTGCCAGTAGTGGTCAGGGGAGCACCGGGGAGCTGTTTTTT. Encoded protein: CASSGQGSTGELFF. V and J are TRBV19 and TRBJ2-2; tentative D call: TRBD1 (6 bases). CDR3 length: 14 amino acids. V lost 5 bases and J 4 bases, leaving 11 bases between the germline ends. Germline V gene data show CDR1 as LNHDA and CDR2 as SQIVND (reference sequence).

The count of this clone is one. V and J are TRBV5-6 and TRBJ2-7; 8 bases are a match to TRBD1. Germline-derived CDR1 and CDR2 are SGHDT and YYEEEE. Losses at the gene ends were 0 bases for V and 6 bases for J; bases not matched to a gene: 8. The CDR3 has 15 residues. In DNA form, the CDR3 reads TGTGCCAGCAGCTTGGTCGGACAGGGCGGGACCGAGCAGTACTTC. Residues: CASSLVGQGGTEQYF.

The chain joins TRBV6-1 to TRBJ1-6; 10 nucleotides match TRBD1. The germline V gene encodes CDR1 MNHNS and CDR2 SASEGT. V lost 11 bases to trimming and J lost 9 bases; unmatched junction nucleotides: 10. The CDR3 has 14 residues. CDR3 in DNA: TGTGCCGTTCCCCTGGGACAGGGGTCTTCACCCCTCCACTTT. Its translation: CAVPLGQGSSPLHF.

The V gene is TRBV27, the J gene TRBJ2-7; D is perhaps TRBD1 (6 bases). The germline V gene encodes CDR1 MNHEY and CDR2 SMNVEV (reference sequence). The CDR3 has 14 amino acids. With 5 bases removed from V and 2 bases from J, the gap between germline ends came to 13 bases. The CDR3 coding sequence is TGTGCCAGCAGTCCTTCCACAGGGCCCTACGAGCAGTACTTC. It encodes CASSPSTGPYEQYF.

This chain connects TRBV6-1 to TRBJ2-3; tentative D call: TRBD2 (7 bases). Germline V lookup: CDR1 MNHNS, CDR2 SASEGT. This CDR3 region has 16 residues. V was clipped by 0 bases and J by 0 bases, with 10 bases between them. The CDR3 spells CASSEAGGLSTDTQYF. The CDR3 bases are TGTGCCAGCAGTGAAGCGGGGGGGCTTAGCACAGATACGCAGTATTTT.

The rearrangement uses TRBV5-4 and TRBJ2-2; tentative D call: TRBD2 (5 bases). Trimming took 0 bases from V and 2 from J, leaving 11 bases between them. Germline V gene sequence: CDR1 SGHNT, CDR2 YYREEE (reference sequence). CDR3 length: 16 residues. The CDR3 region has the DNA TGTGCCAGCAGCTTGGGGCCTAGCCGAAACACCGGGGAGCTGTTTTTT. As protein: CASSLGPSRNTGELFF.